The source of this T cell receptor (beta chain) is a study of OX40 agonist ivuxolimab in advanced cancers. Overall study: An agonistic human IgG2 monoclonal antibody against OX40 (CD134) was given. Patients in the trial were receiving intravenous ivuxolimab every 2 weeks, at doses of 0.01 to 10 mg/kg. The mean age was around 56 years, ranging from about 20 to 90, with more than 70% of participants male. Partial responses were seen in three patients, one with hepatocellular carcinoma and two with cutaneous melanoma.

The method was immunoSEQ multiplex PCR; TCRdb's version includes in-frame clones alone and lacks a portion of them. The sample lists about 35,000 clones, more than 60% occurring once. Trimming cost V 4 bases and J 6 bases; bases outside gene matches: 11. CDR1 MDHEN and CDR2 SYDVKM come from the germline V gene. This CDR3 spans 16 amino acids. This sequence originates from an adult with an advanced solid tumor such as melanoma, head and neck, liver or kidney cancer. The sequences come from CD4+ or CD8+ T cells sorted from blood, collected in a trial of the OX40 agonist ivuxolimab. The genes are TRBV28 and TRBJ2-1; 8 bases are a match to TRBD1. The CDR3 DNA reads as TGTGCCAGCAGTTCCTTGGACAGGGCTACCCTCAATGAGCAGTTCTTC. It yields the protein CASSSLDRATLNEQFF.